These 10 T cell receptor beta chains originate from one sample sequenced in a study of long-term antiretroviral therapy in people with HIV (dated by TCRdb to between 2021 and 2024). The immunoSEQ hsTCRB v3.0 assay was used at survey level resolution for TRB variable region sequencing. TCRdb mirrors the immuneACCESS table, restricted to in-frame sequences. Some clones are absent from its copies; in checked studies, under half trace to an unresolved V gene, and the reason for the others is unknown. The sample table records roughly 28,000 clones; approximately 93% of these occur just once. The top ten clones comprise roughly 4% of the sample. The material was unsorted PBMCs, obtained 3.1 years after starting antiretroviral therapy. These receptors were collected from a man between 18 and 35 years old with HIV.

V is TRBV27 and J is TRBJ2-5; 7 nucleotides match TRBD1. This CDR3 region has 16 residues. Germline values: CDR1 MNHEY, CDR2 SMNVEV (reference sequence). V lost 4 bases and J lost 2; bases outside the gene matches: 10. The CDR3 bases are TGTGCCAGCAGTTCGGGACAGCTTAGGGGTCAAGAGACCCAGTACTTC. It is translated as CASSSGQLRGQETQYF.

V usage is TRBV15 and J usage is TRBJ2-6; D not certain. With 3 bases removed from V and 2 bases from J, the gap between germline ends came to 5 bases. The CDR3 is made up of 14 amino acids. The germline V gene has CDR1 LNHNV and CDR2 YYDKDF (reference sequence). The CDR3 spells CATSSLTGANVLTF. The CDR3 coding sequence is TGTGCCACCAGCAGCCTGACTGGGGCCAACGTCCTGACTTTC.

This clone turned up a few times. The V call is TRBV6-1, the J call TRBJ1-2; TRBD1 might be the D (6 bases). Trimming took off 2 bases at V and 7 bases at J, with 14 bases between the two ends. Germline V lookup: CDR1 MNHNS, CDR2 SASEGT. The CDR3 has 14 amino acids. The CDR3 region is CASSELSGAGGYTF. In nucleotides, the CDR3 is TGTGCCAGCAGTGAACTCTCAGGGGCGGGTGGCTACACCTTC.

The V call is TRBV4-1, the J call TRBJ2-7, with a possible D match to TRBD1 (6 bases). CDR1 is MGHRA, CDR2 YSYEKL, per germline. The CDR3 spans 13 residues. V gave up 1 base and J gave up 2 bases, with 6 bases separating them. CDR3 coding DNA: TGCGCCAGCAGCCAAGGACAGGCCTACGAGCAGTACTTC. Protein product: CASSQGQAYEQYF.

The chain joins TRBV5-6 to TRBJ2-1, with D perhaps matching TRBD2 (6 bases). V lost 4 bases, J lost 7 bases, and 18 bases lay in between. This CDR3 is built from 15 residues. Germline loops: CDR1 SGHDT, CDR2 YYEEEE. CDR3 loop: CASSMLGDLPNEQFF. As DNA, the CDR3 is TGTGCCAGCAGCATGTTAGGGGACTTACCGAATGAGCAGTTCTTC.

The chain employs TRBV2 and TRBJ1-1, with 8 nucleotides matching TRBD1. The CDR3 sequence is 14 residues long. CDR1 and CDR2 (germline): SNHLY, FYNNEI. V gave up 8 bases and J gave up 4 bases; unmatched junction bases: 9. In nucleotides, the CDR3 is TGTGCCAGCGTAGATCAGGGGGCTGGCACTGAAGCTTTCTTT. It encodes CASVDQGAGTEAFF. Combining the CDR3 with reference TRBV2 and TRBJ1-1 gives the whole variable domain EPEVTQTPSHQVTQMGQEVILRCVPISNHLYFYWYRQILGQKVEFLVSFYNNEISEKSEIFDDQFSVERPDGSNFTLKIRSTKLEDSAMYFCASVDQGAGTEAFFGQGTRLTVV.

This clone was recorded once. The V gene is TRBV6-5, the J gene TRBJ1-1; D not certain. Looked up from germline, CDR1 is MNHEY and CDR2 is SVGAGI. The ends were cut back, 4 bases at V and 2 bases at J, with 17 bases in the middle. The CDR3 length is 16 residues. CDR3 in DNA: TGTGCCAGCAGTTGGTCGGAAATCAGATCCAACACTGAAGCTTTCTTT. Its translation is CASSWSEIRSNTEAFF.

The chain carries TRBV7-6 and TRBJ2-7; 9 positions agree with TRBD1. Looked up from germline, CDR1 is SGHVS and CDR2 is FNYEAQ. The CDR3 has 14 residues. J was trimmed by 4 bases and V by 5 bases; bases with no gene match: 6. CDR3 loop: CASSPRDRAYEQYF. CDR3 DNA: TGTGCCAGCAGCCCCCGGGACAGGGCGTACGAGCAGTACTTC.

The V and J genes are TRBV5-8 and TRBJ1-4, with TRBD1 identical over 9 bases. Germline V gives CDR1 SGHTS, CDR2 YDEGEE. The CDR3 is 17 amino acids. Trimming cost V 0 bases and J 5 bases; bases outside gene matches: 8. This chain's CDR3 is CASSLVVWTGANEKLFF. The DNA of the CDR3 is TGTGCCAGCAGCTTGGTTGTCTGGACAGGGGCGAATGAAAAACTGTTTTTT.

The rearrangement uses TRBV5-1 and TRBJ1-6, with D unclear. V lost 0 bases to trimming and J lost 4 bases, with 11 bases between them. The CDR3 is 16 amino acids. Germline V gene lookup returns CDR1 SGHRS and CDR2 YFSETQ. The CDR3 sequence: CASSLAGVQYNSPLHF. The CDR3 DNA is TGCGCCAGCAGCTTGGCCGGGGTGCAGTATAATTCACCCCTCCACTTT.